One sample yielded the 18 T cell receptor beta chains listed below, sequenced in a study of T and B cells in COVID-19 patients. TRB rearrangements were amplified by multiplex PCR with BIOMED2 TRB-A/B primers. Each CDR3 protein is one row after TCRdb ran MiXCR on the multiplex PCR reads. The sample includes over 8,000 distinct CDR3 sequences, about 28% of them seen just once. From blood, about 240-550 ng of genomic DNA served as TRB template. Sequencing was performed on blood. These TCRs come from a human donor who had recovered from COVID-19.

CDR3 amino acids: CASSLERAGRETQYF. CDR3 bases: TGTGCCAGCAGCTTAGAGCGAGCGGGGCGGGAGACCCAGTACTTC. This sequence joins TRBV7-7 and TRBJ2-5; 7 positions match TRBD2. Germline lookup yields CDR1 SSHAT and CDR2 FNYEAQ (reference sequence). V was pared by 1 base and J by 5 bases, with 7 bases of the junction left unmatched. The CDR3 contains 15 residues.

The J gene is TRBJ1-6, the V gene TRBV5-6; D possibly corresponds to TRBD1 (5 bases). The CDR3 has 10 amino acids. Trimming removed 4 bases from V and 12 bases from J, with 5 bases in between. Germline assignment: CDR1 SGHDT and CDR2 YYEEEE. The CDR3: CASSGGPLHF. In DNA, the CDR3 is TGTGCCAGCAGCGGGGGACCCCTCCACTTT.

This clonotype came up a few times. The chain employs TRBV28 and TRBJ2-6; 12 bases agree with TRBD1. Looked up from germline, CDR1 is MDHEN and CDR2 is SYDVKM. CDR3 size: 18 residues. J was trimmed by 2 bases and V by 5 bases; bases with no gene match: 7. The CDR3 region is CASSPSGTGGAGANVLTF. Here the CDR3 DNA reads TGTGCCAGCAGTCCCTCAGGGACAGGGGGCGCTGGGGCCAACGTCCTGACTTTC. The whole variable domain, remainder taken from reference TRBV28 and TRBJ2-6, is DVKVTQSSRYLVKRTGEKVFLECVQDMDHENMFWYRQDPGLGLRLIYFSYDVKMKEKGDIPEGYSVSREKKERFSLILESASTNQTSMYLCASSPSGTGGAGANVLTFGAGSRLTVL.

The chain joins TRBV6-2 or TRBV6-3 to TRBJ1-1; D is uncertain. The V end lost 2 bases, the J end lost 1 base, and 5 bases lay between the germline ends. Per germline, CDR1 MNHEY and CDR2 SVGEGT. The CDR3 totals 13 residues. CDR3 in amino acids: CASSYDRNTEAFF. Written as DNA, the CDR3 is TGTGCCAGCAGTTACGACCGGAACACTGAAGCTTTCTTT.

This clonotype is medium-sized (0.01 to 0.1%) in the sample. The chain uses TRBV6-2 or TRBV6-3 and TRBJ2-1, with a tentative D call TRBD1 (5 bases). The CDR3 is 13 amino acids. V gave up 2 bases and J gave up 10 bases, with 12 bases separating them. Germline V gene sequence: CDR1 MNHEY, CDR2 SVGEGT. CDR3 protein: CASSYLGAEEQFF. The CDR3 nucleotides are TGTGCCAGCAGTTACCTTGGGGCAGAAGAGCAGTTCTTC.

Many counts were recorded for this clonotype. The gene calls are TRBV6-5 and TRBJ1-6, with unresolved D. V was pared by 6 bases and J by 2 bases, with 2 bases between. There are 12 residues in the CDR3. CDR1 and CDR2 (germline): MNHEY, SVGAGI. This CDR3 is CASSPYNSPLHF. The CDR3 DNA is TGTGCCAGCAGCCCCTATAATTCACCCCTCCACTTT.

This clonotype was seen only a few times. Compared with germline, one end of the junction differs, possibly owing to a read error. The chain links TRBV5-1 to TRBJ2-2, with 7 bases identical to TRBD1. Germline values: CDR1 SGHRS, CDR2 YFSETQ. The CDR3 contains 15 residues. CDR3 region: CASSGATGNAGELFF. DNA for the CDR3: TGCGCCAGCAGTGGGGCGACAGGGAACGCCGGGGAGCTGTTTTTT.

By its share, this clonotype is medium-sized. The chain uses TRBV6-5 and TRBJ2-3; weak D call: TRBD2 (7 bases). The CDR3 has 14 amino acids. CDR1 and CDR2 from the germline V gene are MNHEY and SVGAGI. The ends were cut back, 4 bases at V and 4 bases at J, with 12 bases in the middle. CDR3: CASSFGGQADTQYF. CDR3 bases: TGTGCCAGCAGTTTCGGGGGGCAAGCAGATACGCAGTATTTT.

The chain links TRBV18 to TRBJ2-7; the match to TRBD2 covers 16 bases. CDR3 length: 15 amino acids. V dropped 4 bases and J dropped 7; count of bases not matched to a gene: 4. The germline CDR1 and CDR2 sequences are KGHSH and LQKENI. CDR3 amino acids: CASSRGLAGGLEQYV. The CDR3 nucleotides are TGTGCCAGCTCACGGGGACTAGCGGGGGGGCTTGAGCAGTACGTC.

The chain uses TRBV6-1 and TRBJ2-2; 9 nucleotides align to TRBD1. With 5 bases clipped from V and 6 bases from J, the junction kept 13 bases outside the gene matches. This CDR3 is 17 amino acids long. Germline values: CDR1 MNHNS, CDR2 SASEGT. CDR3 region: CASSLRDRDPSAGELFF. The CDR3, as DNA: TGTGCCAGCAGTCTCCGGGACAGGGATCCCTCGGCCGGGGAGCTGTTTTTT.

This clonotype is medium-sized. The chain has TRBV6-2 or TRBV6-3 and TRBJ2-3; D ambiguous. This CDR3 region has 15 residues. Germline V gene data show CDR1 as MNHEY and CDR2 as SVGEGT. V lost 0 bases to trimming and J lost 4 bases, with 11 bases between them. The CDR3 bases are TGTGCCAGCAGTTACTCGACTTCCGTGGCAGATACGCAGTATTTT. It specifies CASSYSTSVADTQYF.

In this sample, this clonotype turned up once. The chain uses TRBV18 and TRBJ1-3; D is unclear. The CDR3 sequence is 11 residues long. From germline, CDR1 is KGHSH and CDR2 LQKENI. V dropped 6 bases and J dropped 4 bases, with 4 bases sitting between them. Here the CDR3 DNA reads TGTGCCAGCTCGTCGGGAAACACCATATATTTT. It translates to CASSSGNTIYF.

Judged by abundance, this clonotype is medium-sized. V is TRBV6-5 and J is TRBJ1-2; 7 bases fit TRBD1. The CDR3 length is 14 residues. The ends lost 2 bases at V and 8 bases at J; junction bases unmatched: 8. Germline V gene data show CDR1 as MNHEY and CDR2 as SVGAGI. CDR3 nucleotides: TGTGCCAGCAGTTACGGTTACACAGGGGAAGGCTACACCTTC. Amino acids: CASSYGYTGEGYTF.

This chain connects TRBV6-2 or TRBV6-3 to TRBJ2-3; 14 bases align to TRBD2. CDR1 and CDR2 (germline): MNHEY, SVGEGT. CDR3 length: 17 amino acids. V was clipped by 0 bases and J by 4 bases; unmatched bases: 3. The CDR3 here is CASSYSGLAGAADTQYF. The CDR3 DNA reads TGTGCCAGCAGTTACTCGGGACTAGCGGGGGCCGCAGATACGCAGTATTTT.

V and J are TRBV28 and TRBJ2-3, with unresolved D. Germline CDR1 is MDHEN and CDR2 is SYDVKM. The CDR3 contains 12 residues. V gave up 8 bases and J gave up 2 bases, with 8 bases separating them. The CDR3: CASFNDTDTQYF. The CDR3, as DNA: TGTGCCAGCTTCAATGACACAGATACGCAGTATTTT.

This clonotype occurred a few times. This sequence joins TRBV6-5 and TRBJ1-2, with TRBD1 matching over 10 bases. The V segment lost 5 bases and the J segment 4 bases; nucleotides outside the gene matches: 13. The CDR3 extends over 17 amino acids. Germline V gene data show CDR1 as MNHEY and CDR2 as SVGAGI. The CDR3 protein is CASSQGTGDLPVYGYTF. For the CDR3, the DNA is TGTGCCAGCAGTCAAGGGACAGGGGACCTACCGGTCTATGGCTACACCTTC.

The sample holds a few counts of this clonotype. V and J are TRBV6-2 or TRBV6-3 and TRBJ1-5; the match to TRBD1 covers 9 bases. V gave up 5 bases and J gave up 6 bases; unmatched junction bases: 5. This CDR3 region has 14 residues. Germline V gene sequence: CDR1 MNHEY, CDR2 SVGEGT. As DNA, the CDR3 is TGTGCCAGCAGTACCGACAGGGGGGGTCAGCCCCAGCATTTT. This translates into CASSTDRGGQPQHF.

The chain uses TRBV10-1 and TRBJ1-3, with a weak D call TRBD1 (5 bases). V gave up 8 bases and J gave up 0 bases, with 8 bases separating them. CDR3 length equals 13 residues. The germline CDR1 and CDR2 sequences are WNHNN and SYGVQD (reference sequence). The CDR3: CASGGDSGNTIYF. In DNA form, the CDR3 reads TGCGCCAGCGGGGGGGACTCTGGAAACACCATATATTTT.